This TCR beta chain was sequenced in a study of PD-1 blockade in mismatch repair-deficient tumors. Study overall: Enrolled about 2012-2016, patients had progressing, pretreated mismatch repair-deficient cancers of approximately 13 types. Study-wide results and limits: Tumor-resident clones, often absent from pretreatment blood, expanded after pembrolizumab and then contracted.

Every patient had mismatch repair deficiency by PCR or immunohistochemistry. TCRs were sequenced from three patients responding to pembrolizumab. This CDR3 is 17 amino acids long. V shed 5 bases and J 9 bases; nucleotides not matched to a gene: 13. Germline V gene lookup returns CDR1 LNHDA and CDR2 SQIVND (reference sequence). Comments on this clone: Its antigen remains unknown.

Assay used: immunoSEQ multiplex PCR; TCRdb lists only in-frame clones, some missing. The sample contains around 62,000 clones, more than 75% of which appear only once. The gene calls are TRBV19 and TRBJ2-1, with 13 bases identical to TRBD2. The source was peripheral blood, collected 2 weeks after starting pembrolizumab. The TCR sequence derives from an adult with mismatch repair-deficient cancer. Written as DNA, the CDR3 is TGTGCCAGTAGTTTCCGGACTAGCGGGAGCCTCAGGGGTGAGCAGTTCTTC. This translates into CASSFRTSGSLRGEQFF.